This T cell receptor beta chain was observed in a study of T cell responses to AZD1222 COVID-19 vaccine. Study-wide results and limits: White British people made up most donors, females outnumbered males, and clonal diversity was possibly underestimated.

Regarding this clone: Antigen unknown.

Some clones are missing from TCRdb's copy, which holds only in-frame ones; the method was immunoSEQ multiplex PCR. The sample lists more than 100,000 clones, about nine tenths occurring once. Germline V gene data show CDR1 as MGHRA and CDR2 as YSYEKL. The ends lost 6 bases at V and 1 base at J; junction bases unmatched: 5. This CDR3 region has 16 residues. The input for sequencing was peripheral blood, taken 28 days after the second AZD1222 dose. This clonotype was obtained from an adult who received the AZD1222 COVID-19 vaccine. The V and J genes are TRBV4-1 and TRBJ2-1, with 11 bases that match TRBD2. CDR3: CASRQLAGDSYNEQFF. CDR3 coding DNA: TGCGCCAGCAGACAACTAGCGGGGGATTCCTACAATGAGCAGTTCTTC.